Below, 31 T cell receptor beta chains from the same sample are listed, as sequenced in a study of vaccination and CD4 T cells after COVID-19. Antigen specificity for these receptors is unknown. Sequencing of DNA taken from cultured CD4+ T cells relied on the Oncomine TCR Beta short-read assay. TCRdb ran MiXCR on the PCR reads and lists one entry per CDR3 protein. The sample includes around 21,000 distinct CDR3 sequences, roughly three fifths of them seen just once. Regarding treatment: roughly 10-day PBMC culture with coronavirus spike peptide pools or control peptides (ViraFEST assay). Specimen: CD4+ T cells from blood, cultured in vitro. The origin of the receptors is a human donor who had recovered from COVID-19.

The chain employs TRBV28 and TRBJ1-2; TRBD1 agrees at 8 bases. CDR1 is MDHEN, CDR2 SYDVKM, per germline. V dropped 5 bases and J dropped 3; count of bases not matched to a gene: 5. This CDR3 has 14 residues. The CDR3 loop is CASSREQGDYGYTF. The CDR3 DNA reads TGTGCCAGCAGTAGGGAACAGGGGGACTATGGCTACACCTTC.

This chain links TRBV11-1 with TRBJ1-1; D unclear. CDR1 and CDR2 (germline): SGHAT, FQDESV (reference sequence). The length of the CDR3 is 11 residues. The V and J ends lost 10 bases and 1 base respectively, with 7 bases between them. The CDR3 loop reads CAIAPNTEAFF. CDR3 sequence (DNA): TGTGCCATAGCGCCGAACACTGAAGCTTTCTTT.

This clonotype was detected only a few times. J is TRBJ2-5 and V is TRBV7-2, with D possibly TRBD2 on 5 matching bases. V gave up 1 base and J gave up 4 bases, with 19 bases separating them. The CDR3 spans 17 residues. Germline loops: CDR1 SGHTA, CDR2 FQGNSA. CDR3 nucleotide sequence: TGTGCCAGCAGCTTAGATCCGGCGGCGGGCCCTCGAGAGACCCAGTACTTC. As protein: CASSLDPAAGPRETQYF.

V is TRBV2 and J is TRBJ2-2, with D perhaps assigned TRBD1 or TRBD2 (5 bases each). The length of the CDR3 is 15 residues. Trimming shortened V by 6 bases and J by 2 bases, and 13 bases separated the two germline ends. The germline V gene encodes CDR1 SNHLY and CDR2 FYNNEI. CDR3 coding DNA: TGTGCCAGCAGCAGACTAAGGGGAAACACCGGGGAGCTGTTTTTT. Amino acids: CASSRLRGNTGELFF. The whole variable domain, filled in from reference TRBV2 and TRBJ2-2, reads EPEVTQTPSHQVTQMGQEVILRCVPISNHLYFYWYRQILGQKVEFLVSFYNNEISEKSEIFDDQFSVERPDGSNFTLKIRSTKLEDSAMYFCASSRLRGNTGELFFGEGSRLTVL.

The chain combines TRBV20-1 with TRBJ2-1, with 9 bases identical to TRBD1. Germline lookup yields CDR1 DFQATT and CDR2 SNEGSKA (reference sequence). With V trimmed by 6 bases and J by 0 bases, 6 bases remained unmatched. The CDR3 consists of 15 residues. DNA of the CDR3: TGCAGTGCGGGGACAGGGTCCTACTCCTACAATGAGCAGTTCTTC. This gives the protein CSAGTGSYSYNEQFF.

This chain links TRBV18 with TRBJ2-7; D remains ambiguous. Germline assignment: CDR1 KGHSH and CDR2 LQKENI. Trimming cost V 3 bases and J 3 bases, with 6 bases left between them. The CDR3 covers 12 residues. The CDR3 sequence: CASSPTSYEQYF. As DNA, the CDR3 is TGTGCCAGCTCACCGACGAGCTACGAGCAGTACTTC.

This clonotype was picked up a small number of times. The CDR3 DNA is TGTGCCAGCAGTTACGGGAGTCCAGATACGCAGTATTTT. It translates to CASSYGSPDTQYF. This chain links TRBV6-2 or TRBV6-3 with TRBJ2-3, with a tentative D call TRBD2 (5 bases). The ends were cut back, 2 bases at V and 4 bases at J, with 7 bases in the middle. The CDR3 has 13 amino acids. Germline V gene lookup returns CDR1 MNHEY and CDR2 SVGEGT.

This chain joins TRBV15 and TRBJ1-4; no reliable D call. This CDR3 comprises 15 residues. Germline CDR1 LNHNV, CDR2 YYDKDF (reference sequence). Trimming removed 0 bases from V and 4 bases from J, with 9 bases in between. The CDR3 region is CATSRDLWVNEKLFF. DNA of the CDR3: TGTGCCACCAGCAGAGATCTTTGGGTTAATGAAAAACTGTTTTTT.

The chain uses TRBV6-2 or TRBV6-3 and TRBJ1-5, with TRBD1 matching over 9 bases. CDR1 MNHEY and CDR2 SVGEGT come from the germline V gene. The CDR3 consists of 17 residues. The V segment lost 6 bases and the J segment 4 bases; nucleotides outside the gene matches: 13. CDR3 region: CASRALGTGIMNQPQHF. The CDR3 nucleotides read TGTGCCAGCAGAGCCTTGGGGACAGGGATTATGAATCAGCCCCAGCATTTT.

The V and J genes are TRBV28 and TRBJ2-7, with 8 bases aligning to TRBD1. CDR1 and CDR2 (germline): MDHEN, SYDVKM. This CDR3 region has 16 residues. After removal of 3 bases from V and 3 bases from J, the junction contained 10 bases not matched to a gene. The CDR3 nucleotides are TGTGCCAGCAGTTTCTGGGTGAACAGGGGGTTCTACGAGCAGTACTTC. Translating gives CASSFWVNRGFYEQYF.

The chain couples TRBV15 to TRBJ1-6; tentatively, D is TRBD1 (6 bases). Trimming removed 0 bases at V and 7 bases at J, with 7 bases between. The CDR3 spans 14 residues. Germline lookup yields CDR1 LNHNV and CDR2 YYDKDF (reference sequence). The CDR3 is CATSREQGNSPLHF. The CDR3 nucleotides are TGTGCCACCAGCAGAGAACAGGGAAATTCACCCCTCCACTTT.

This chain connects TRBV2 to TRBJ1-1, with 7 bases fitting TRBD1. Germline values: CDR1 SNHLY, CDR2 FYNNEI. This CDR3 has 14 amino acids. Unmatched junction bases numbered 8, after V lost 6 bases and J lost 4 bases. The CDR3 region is CASSQTGTGTEAFF. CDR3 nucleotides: TGTGCCAGCAGCCAGACAGGGACGGGCACTGAAGCTTTCTTT.

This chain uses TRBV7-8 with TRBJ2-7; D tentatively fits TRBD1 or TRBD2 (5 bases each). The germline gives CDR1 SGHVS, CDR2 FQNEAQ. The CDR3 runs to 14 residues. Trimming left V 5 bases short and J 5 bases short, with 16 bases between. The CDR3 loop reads CASSPGTTPNEQYF. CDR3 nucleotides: TGTGCCAGCAGCCCCGGGACGACTCCTAACGAGCAGTACTTC.

The CDR3 region is CSARAGTSSFTDTQYF. Here the CDR3 DNA reads TGCAGTGCTAGAGCCGGGACTAGCAGCTTCACAGATACGCAGTATTTT. The rearrangement links TRBV20-1 to TRBJ2-3; 9 bases are a match to TRBD2. The CDR3 consists of 16 residues. Germline V lookup: CDR1 DFQATT, CDR2 SNEGSKA (reference sequence). V was clipped by 1 base and J by 2 bases; unmatched bases: 7.

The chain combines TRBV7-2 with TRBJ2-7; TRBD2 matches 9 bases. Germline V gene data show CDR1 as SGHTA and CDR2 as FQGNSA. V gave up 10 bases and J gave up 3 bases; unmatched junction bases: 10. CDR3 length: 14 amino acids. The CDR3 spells CATSVISGSYEQYF. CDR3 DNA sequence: TGTGCCACCTCAGTTATTAGCGGGAGCTACGAGCAGTACTTC. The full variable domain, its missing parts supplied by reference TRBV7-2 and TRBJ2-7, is GAGVSQSPSNKVTEKGKDVELRCDPISGHTALYWYRQSLGQGLEFLIYFQGNSAPDKSGLPSDRFSAERTGGSVSTLTIQRTQQEDSAVYLCATSVISGSYEQYFGPGTRLTVT.

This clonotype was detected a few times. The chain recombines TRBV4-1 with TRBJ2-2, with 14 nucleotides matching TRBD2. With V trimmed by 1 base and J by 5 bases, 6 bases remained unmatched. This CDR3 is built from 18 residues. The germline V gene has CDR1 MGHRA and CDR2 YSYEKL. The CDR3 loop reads CASSQGGLAGVGTGELFF. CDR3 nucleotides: TGCGCCAGCAGCCAAGGGGGACTAGCGGGAGTGGGGACCGGGGAGCTGTTTTTT.

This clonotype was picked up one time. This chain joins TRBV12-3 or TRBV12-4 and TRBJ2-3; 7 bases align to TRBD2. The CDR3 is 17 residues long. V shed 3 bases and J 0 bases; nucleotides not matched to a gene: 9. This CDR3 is CASSLSLERGSTDTQYF. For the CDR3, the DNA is TGTGCCAGCAGTTTGTCGTTGGAGCGGGGCAGCACAGATACGCAGTATTTT.

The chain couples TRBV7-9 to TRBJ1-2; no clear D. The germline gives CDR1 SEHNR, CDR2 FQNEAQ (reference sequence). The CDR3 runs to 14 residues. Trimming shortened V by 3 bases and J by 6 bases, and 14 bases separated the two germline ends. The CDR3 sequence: CASSFPPYGHGYTF. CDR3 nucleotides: TGTGCCAGCAGCTTCCCCCCTTATGGACATGGCTACACCTTC.

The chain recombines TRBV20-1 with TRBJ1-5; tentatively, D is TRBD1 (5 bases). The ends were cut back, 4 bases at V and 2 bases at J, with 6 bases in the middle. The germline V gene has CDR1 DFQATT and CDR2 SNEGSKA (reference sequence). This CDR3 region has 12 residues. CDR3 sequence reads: CSAKGGNQPQHF. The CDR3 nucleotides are TGCAGTGCTAAAGGGGGCAATCAGCCCCAGCATTTT.

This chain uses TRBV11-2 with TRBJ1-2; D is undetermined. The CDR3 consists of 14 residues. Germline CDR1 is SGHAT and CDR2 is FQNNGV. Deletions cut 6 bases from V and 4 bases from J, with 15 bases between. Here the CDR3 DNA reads TGTGCCAGCAGTCAGGACGGGGAGATCTATGGCTACACCTTC. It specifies CASSQDGEIYGYTF. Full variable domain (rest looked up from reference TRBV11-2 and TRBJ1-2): EAGVAQSPRYKIIEKRQSVAFWCNPISGHATLYWYQQILGQGPKLLIQFQNNGVVDDSQLPKDRFSAERLKGVDSTLKIQPAKLEDSAVYLCASSQDGEIYGYTFGSGTRLTVV.

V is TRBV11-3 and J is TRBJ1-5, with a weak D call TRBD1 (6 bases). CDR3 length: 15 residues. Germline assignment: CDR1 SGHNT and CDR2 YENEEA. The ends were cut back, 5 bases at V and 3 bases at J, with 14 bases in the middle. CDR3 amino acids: CASSQRGHFNQPQHF. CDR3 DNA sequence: TGTGCCAGCAGCCAAAGGGGACACTTCAATCAGCCCCAGCATTTT.

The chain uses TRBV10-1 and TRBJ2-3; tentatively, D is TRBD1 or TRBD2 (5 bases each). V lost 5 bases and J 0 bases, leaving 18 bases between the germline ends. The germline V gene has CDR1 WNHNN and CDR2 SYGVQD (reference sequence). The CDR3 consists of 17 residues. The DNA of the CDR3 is TGCGCCAGCAGTACCACACTGGGGACCTATAGCACAGATACGCAGTATTTT. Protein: CASSTTLGTYSTDTQYF.

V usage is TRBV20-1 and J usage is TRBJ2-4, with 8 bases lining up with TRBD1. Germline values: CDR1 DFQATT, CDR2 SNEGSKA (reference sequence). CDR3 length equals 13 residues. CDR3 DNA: TGCAGCGCTGACAGGGGTGCCAAAAACATTCAGTACTTC. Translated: CSADRGAKNIQYF.

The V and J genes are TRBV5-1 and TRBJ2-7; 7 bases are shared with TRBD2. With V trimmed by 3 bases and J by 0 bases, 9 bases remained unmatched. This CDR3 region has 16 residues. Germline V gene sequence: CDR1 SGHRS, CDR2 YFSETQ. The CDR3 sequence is CASSYLAAQSSYEQYF. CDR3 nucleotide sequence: TGCGCCAGCAGCTATCTAGCGGCTCAAAGCTCCTACGAGCAGTACTTC.

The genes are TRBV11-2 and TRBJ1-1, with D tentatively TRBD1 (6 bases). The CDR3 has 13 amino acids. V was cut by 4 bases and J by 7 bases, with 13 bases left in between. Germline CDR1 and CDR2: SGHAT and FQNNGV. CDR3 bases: TGTGCCAGCAGCTGGGCAAGGGGGGGTGAAGCTTTCTTT. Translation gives CASSWARGGEAFF. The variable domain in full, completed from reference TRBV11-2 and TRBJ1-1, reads EAGVAQSPRYKIIEKRQSVAFWCNPISGHATLYWYQQILGQGPKLLIQFQNNGVVDDSQLPKDRFSAERLKGVDSTLKIQPAKLEDSAVYLCASSWARGGEAFFGQGTRLTVV.

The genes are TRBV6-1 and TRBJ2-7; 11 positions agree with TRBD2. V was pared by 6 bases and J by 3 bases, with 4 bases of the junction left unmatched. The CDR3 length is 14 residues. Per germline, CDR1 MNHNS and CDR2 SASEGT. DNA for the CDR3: TGTGCCAGCAGATCTAGCGGGGGGTACTACGAGCAGTACTTC. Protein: CASRSSGGYYEQYF.

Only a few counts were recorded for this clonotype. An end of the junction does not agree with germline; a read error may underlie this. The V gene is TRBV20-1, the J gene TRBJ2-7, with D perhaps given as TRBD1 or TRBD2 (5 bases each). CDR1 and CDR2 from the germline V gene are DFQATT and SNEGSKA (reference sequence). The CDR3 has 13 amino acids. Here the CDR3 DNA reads TGCAGTGCGAGAGGAGCAGGGAGATACGAGCAGTACTTC. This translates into CSARGAGRYEQYF.

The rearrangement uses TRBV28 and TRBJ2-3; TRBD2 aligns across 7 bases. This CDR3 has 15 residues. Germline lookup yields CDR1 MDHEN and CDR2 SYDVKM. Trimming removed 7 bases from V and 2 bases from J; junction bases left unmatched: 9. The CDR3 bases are TGTGCCAGCACCCTCAGCGGGAAATACACAGATACGCAGTATTTT. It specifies CASTLSGKYTDTQYF.

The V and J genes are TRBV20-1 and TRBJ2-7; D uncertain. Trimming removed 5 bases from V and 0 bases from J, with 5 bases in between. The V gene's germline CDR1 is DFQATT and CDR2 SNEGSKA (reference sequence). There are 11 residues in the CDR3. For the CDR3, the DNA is TGCAGTGCTGAGCCCTCCTACGAGCAGTACTTC. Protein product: CSAEPSYEQYF.

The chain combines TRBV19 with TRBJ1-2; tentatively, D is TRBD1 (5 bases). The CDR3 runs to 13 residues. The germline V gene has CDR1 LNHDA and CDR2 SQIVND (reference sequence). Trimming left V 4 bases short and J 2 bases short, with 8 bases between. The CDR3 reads CASSKGKNYGYTF. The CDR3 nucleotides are TGTGCCAGTAGTAAGGGGAAGAACTATGGCTACACCTTC.

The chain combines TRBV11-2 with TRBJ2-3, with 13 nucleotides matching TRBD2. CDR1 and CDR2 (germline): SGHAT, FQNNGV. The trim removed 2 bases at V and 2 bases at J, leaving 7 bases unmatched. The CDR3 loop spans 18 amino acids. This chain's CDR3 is CASSLRTSGGPTTDTQYF. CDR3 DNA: TGTGCCAGCAGCTTAAGGACTAGCGGGGGCCCAACCACAGATACGCAGTATTTT.